This TCR beta chain was captured by sequencing in a study of OX40 agonist ivuxolimab in advanced cancers. TCRdb's table, derived via immunoSEQ multiplex PCR, lists solely in-frame clones and lacks some. The profile shows tens of thousands of clones, 80% to 90% of them singletons. Study-wide results and limits: Expanded clones tended on average to be more numerous among CD8+ T cells than CD4+.

Looked up from germline, CDR1 is SGHNT and CDR2 is YYREEE (reference sequence). V lost 3 bases and J lost 1, with 16 bases in between. The CDR3 spans 16 residues. Remarks on this clone: Its antigen is currently unknown.

The rearrangement uses TRBV5-4 and TRBJ1-2, with a weak D call TRBD1 (5 bases). This receptor was taken from an adult with an advanced solid tumor such as melanoma, head and neck, liver or kidney cancer. The sequences come from CD4+ or CD8+ T cells sorted from blood, collected in a trial of the OX40 agonist ivuxolimab. The CDR3: CASSWGTGGNNYGYTF. DNA for the CDR3: TGTGCCAGCAGCTGGGGAACGGGGGGAAATAACTATGGCTACACCTTC.